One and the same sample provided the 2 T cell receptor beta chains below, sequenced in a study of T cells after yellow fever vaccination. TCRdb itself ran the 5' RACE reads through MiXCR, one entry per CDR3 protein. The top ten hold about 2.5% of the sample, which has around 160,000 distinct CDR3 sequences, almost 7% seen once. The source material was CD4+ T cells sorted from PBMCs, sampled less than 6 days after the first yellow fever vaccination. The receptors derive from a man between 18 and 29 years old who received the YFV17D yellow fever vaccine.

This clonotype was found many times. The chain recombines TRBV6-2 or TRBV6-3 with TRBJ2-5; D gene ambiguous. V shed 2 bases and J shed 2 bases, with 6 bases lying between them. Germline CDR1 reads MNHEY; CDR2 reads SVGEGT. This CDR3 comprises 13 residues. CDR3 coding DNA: TGTGCCAGCAGTTACCTGGGACAAGAGACCCAGTACTTC. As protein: CASSYLGQETQYF.

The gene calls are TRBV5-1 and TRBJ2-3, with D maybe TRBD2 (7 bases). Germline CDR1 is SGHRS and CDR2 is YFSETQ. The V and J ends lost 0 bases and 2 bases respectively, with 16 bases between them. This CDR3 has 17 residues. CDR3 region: CASSLGPAGAATDTQYF. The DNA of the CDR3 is TGCGCCAGCAGCTTGGGCCCCGCGGGGGCCGCCACAGATACGCAGTATTTT.